What follows are 10 T cell receptor beta chains derived from one specimen sequenced in a study of blood T cell repertoires in COVID-19. Using immunoSEQ multiplex PCR, the repertoire was profiled, and TCRdb retains in-frame clones only, with some absent. The data contain about 80,000 clones, 82% of them seen just once; the ten biggest clones take up around a quarter. Sequenced input: peripheral blood. The receptors shown here come from a human donor in a cohort sampled during active COVID-19.

The chain joins TRBV5-1 to TRBJ2-1; 8 bases line up with TRBD1. The germline gives CDR1 SGHRS, CDR2 YFSETQ. J lost 5 bases, V lost 3 bases, and 4 bases had no gene match. CDR3 length equals 14 residues. For the CDR3, the DNA is TGCGCCAGCAGCTCGGACAGGGTCCACAATGAGCAGTTCTTC. As protein: CASSSDRVHNEQFF.

The gene calls are TRBV5-1 and TRBJ2-3, with 13 bases that match TRBD2. This CDR3 has 17 amino acids. J lost 4 bases, V lost 4 bases, and 9 bases had no gene match. Germline values: CDR1 SGHRS, CDR2 YFSETQ. In DNA, the CDR3 is TGCGCCAGCAGCCCTGAAACTAGCGGGGGGGCCTCAGATACGCAGTATTTT. This translates into CASSPETSGGASDTQYF.

A few counts support this clone. The chain joins TRBV6-5 to TRBJ2-7; 8 bases fit TRBD1. The CDR3 has 13 amino acids. V lost 5 bases, J lost 7 bases, and 7 bases stayed unmatched. Germline-derived CDR1 and CDR2 are MNHEY and SVGAGI. The DNA for the CDR3 is TGTGCCAGCAGTCGGACAGGGATGAGGGAGCAGTACTTC. This gives the protein CASSRTGMREQYF.

This chain connects TRBV7-3 to TRBJ1-1; TRBD1 is a possible D gene (5 bases). Germline V gene data show CDR1 as SGHTA and CDR2 as FQGTGA. Between the trimmed V and J ends, which lost 3 bases and 2 bases, there was a span of 10 bases. The CDR3 totals 14 residues. CDR3 in DNA: TGTGCCAGCAGCTTCTCGGGGGGTAACACTGAAGCTTTCTTT. This translates into CASSFSGGNTEAFF.

The chain combines TRBV7-9 with TRBJ1-4; unclear D gene. The CDR3 consists of 16 residues. Germline V gene lookup returns CDR1 SEHNR and CDR2 FQNEAQ (reference sequence). Trimming stripped 7 bases from V and 8 bases from J, with 23 bases between. The CDR3 DNA follows: TGTGCCAGCACCCCGGGGAGAATCACGAAAGGGGAAAAACTGTTTTTT. Translating it yields CASTPGRITKGEKLFF.

The genes are TRBV25-1 and TRBJ2-7, with TRBD2 identical over 8 bases. Germline V lookup: CDR1 MGHDK, CDR2 SYGVNS. The CDR3 spans 15 residues. V lost 3 bases to trimming and J lost 2 bases; unmatched junction nucleotides: 6. This chain's CDR3 is CASSETRGGTYEQYF. The CDR3 nucleotides read TGTGCCAGCAGTGAGACCCGGGGGGGCACCTACGAGCAGTACTTC.

The CDR3: CASSVGQGVGGELFF. CDR3 DNA: TGTGCCAGCAGCGTGGGACAGGGCGTAGGCGGGGAGCTGTTTTTT. The chain has TRBV9 and TRBJ2-2; 9 nucleotides agree with TRBD1. Trimming took 2 bases from V and 7 from J; bases not matched to a gene: 6. Germline CDR1 is SGDLS and CDR2 is YYNGEE. The CDR3 sequence is 15 residues long.

This sequence joins TRBV2 and TRBJ2-2, with D unclear. V was pared by 2 bases and J by 8 bases, with 9 bases between. This CDR3 has 13 residues. The germline V gene has CDR1 SNHLY and CDR2 FYNNEI. The CDR3 is CASSEIPRGELFF. CDR3 nucleotide sequence: TGTGCCAGCAGTGAAATACCCAGGGGGGAGCTGTTTTTT.

The chain carries TRBV6-5 and TRBJ2-7; no definite D call. This CDR3 is 14 amino acids long. The V gene's germline CDR1 is MNHEY and CDR2 SVGAGI. Trimming left V 0 bases short and J 0 bases short, with 6 bases between. In DNA form, the CDR3 reads TGTGCCAGCAGTTACTCGTTTCGCTCCTACGAGCAGTACTTC. Residues: CASSYSFRSYEQYF.

This CDR3 is CASSSPGGYGYTF. In DNA, the CDR3 is TGTGCCAGCAGTTCCCCCGGGGGGTATGGCTACACCTTC. V and J are TRBV12-3 or TRBV12-4 and TRBJ1-2; D is perhaps TRBD1 (5 bases). There are 13 residues in the CDR3. V lost 4 bases to trimming and J lost 5 bases, with 11 bases between them.